Detailed here is one T cell receptor beta chain. Its specificity is not known. The junction and the germline gene differ at one end; a read error may be behind it. The source of the sample is a study of tumor-infiltrating lymphocytes in primary liver carcinoma. Study-level results: Only about 8-25% of top clones showed up in all five tumor regions.

With a constant-region primer, TCR beta cDNA was made from 450 to 500 ng of total RNA. Researchers made the TCR beta libraries by running three nested multiplex PCR rounds with slightly modified ARM-PCR. TRBV1-TRBV30 forward and Cbeta reverse primers drove the first two roughly 10-cycle rounds. In TCRdb, the multiplex PCR reads were re-called with MiXCR into one record per CDR3 protein. The sample lists around 29,000 distinct CDR3 sequences; roughly 70% were seen once. CDR1 is MGHRA and CDR2 is YSYEKL in the germline V gene. The CDR3 runs 15 residues. Co-extraction yielded RNA and DNA from around 18-30 mg of unsorted bulk tissue. Treatment-naive at the time, the patients had chronic HBV infection.

The TCR was taken from a woman aged 25 to 39 with primary liver carcinoma and hepatitis B virus infection. The rearrangement links TRBV4-1 to TRBJ2-7; 8 bases are a match to TRBD2. The sample consisted of liver tumor tissue from sampling region 3. Indicated subset: tumor region T3, left-lateral pole. CDR3 residues: CASNQDGGGRDEQYF. CDR3 coding DNA: TGCGCCAGCAACCAAGACGGCGGGGGGCGTGACGAGCAGTACTTC.